What follows is one T cell receptor (beta chain) and its context. The antigen is unknown. These data originate in a study of T cell repertoires in cytomegalovirus infection. Study-wide results and caveats: In two of eight donors, the top clonotype was HLA-C-restricted CMV-specific. Carriers of CMV and the relevant HLA type were discriminated by public TCR beta frequency.

TCRdb reprocessed the reads via MiXCR and lists one record per CDR3 protein. The sample gives about 830,000 distinct CDR3 sequences, 30% to 35% of which show up once; 9.5% to 15% is in the top ten. Trimming cost V 1 base and J 7 bases, with 11 bases left between them. Germline lookup yields CDR1 SEHNR and CDR2 FQNEAQ (reference sequence). The CDR3 extends over 14 amino acids. This rearrangement joins TRBV7-9 to TRBJ2-1; the D gene could be TRBD1 or TRBD2 (6 bases each). The material sequenced was cultured CD8+ T cells from PBMCs, taken from culture after CMV antigen stimulation. This receptor was taken from a human donor in good health (CMV status not recorded). Some clones in this sample may be carry-over from other donors' samples. The CDR3 region is CASSLVEGENEQFF. In DNA, the CDR3 is TGTGCCAGCAGCTTAGTGGAGGGGGAGAATGAGCAGTTCTTC. Full variable domain (outside the CDR3, taken from reference TRBV7-9 and TRBJ2-1): DTGVSQNPRHKITKRGQNVTFRCDPISEHNRLYWYRQTLGQGPEFLTYFQNEAQLEKSRLLSDRFSAERPKGSFSTLEIQRTEQGDSAMYLCASSLVEGENEQFFGPGTRLTVL.